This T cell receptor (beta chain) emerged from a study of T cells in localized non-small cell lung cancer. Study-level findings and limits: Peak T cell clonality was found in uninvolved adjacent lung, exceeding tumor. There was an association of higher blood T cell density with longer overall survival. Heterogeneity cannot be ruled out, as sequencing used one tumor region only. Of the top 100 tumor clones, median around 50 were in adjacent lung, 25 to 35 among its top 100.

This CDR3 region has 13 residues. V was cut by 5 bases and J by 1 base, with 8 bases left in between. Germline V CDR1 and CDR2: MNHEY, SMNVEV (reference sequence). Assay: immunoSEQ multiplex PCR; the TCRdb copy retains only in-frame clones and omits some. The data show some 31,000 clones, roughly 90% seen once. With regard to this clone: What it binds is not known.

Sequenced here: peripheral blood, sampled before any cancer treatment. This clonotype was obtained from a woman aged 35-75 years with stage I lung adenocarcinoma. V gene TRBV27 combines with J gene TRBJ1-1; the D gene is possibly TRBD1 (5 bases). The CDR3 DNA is TGTGCCAGCAGTCCGCAGGGGAACACTGAAGCTTTCTTT. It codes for CASSPQGNTEAFF.